This T cell receptor (beta chain) was found in a study of CD8+ T cells in alopecia areata listed by TCRdb under 2018. For context, the study as a whole: Female C3H/HeJ recipients, roughly 6-10 weeks old, were grafted with skin from C3H/HeJ donors with spontaneous alopecia (roughly 6-12 months old). TCRbeta CDR3 regions were amplified by immunoSEQ multiplex PCR with 35 Vbeta forward and 13 Jbeta reverse primers. RNA was obtained with the PAXgene miRNA kit for fixed scalp, the miRNeasy kit for PBMCs, and the RNeasy kit for mouse skin. In both human patients and the C3H/HeJ mouse model, the study applied high-throughput TCRbeta sequencing to look at T cell clonal expansion in alopecia areata. Scalp clonality was compared across normal scalp (n=4), patchy alopecia areata scalp (n=8), and alopecia totalis/universalis scalp (n=8). Human TCRbeta sequencing covered scalp tissue and sorted CD4+ and CD8+ peripheral blood T cells from patchy and totalis/universalis alopecia areata patients and healthy controls. Study-level results and caveats: Higher clonality and more expanded CD8+ clones were observed in lesional scalp than in normal scalp, particularly in alopecia totalis/universalis, a finding suggestive of antigenic drive. TCR sequences shared between patients were less clear than in mice, possibly partly because of HLA diversity in the patient population. Resident alphabeta T cells in normal human skin are also sequenced, complicating scalp TCR repertoire analysis, unlike mouse skin dominated by gammadelta T cells.

In the case of this clone: The specificity of this receptor is unknown. The species here is mouse, which means the gene names and germline sequences are mouse ones. The read ends 4 residues early relative to the CDR3; the germline J gene fills the gap.

Via the germline V gene, CDR1 is GKSSPN and CDR2 SITVG. V trim: 0 bases; J trim: 2 bases; unmatched bases: 5. From the cysteine through the phenylalanine, the CDR3 covers 15 amino acids. The CDR3 was read in part: 33 bases, with the frame set at base 1. Preparation of the library involved the immunoSEQ multiplex PCR assay. RNA was extracted from all samples and reverse transcribed into cDNA, which served as template for TCR sequencing. First-strand cDNA was synthesized using SuperScript III with a 2:1 mix of oligo-dT and random hexamers. A synthetic immune receptor repertoire was used to gauge amplification bias, and whatever bias remained was removed computationally. Libraries were sequenced on Illumina HiSeq with 60 bp reads covering the CDR3, read from J toward V. Turning to the authors' computational methods: Raw reads were preprocessed for error removal, and CDR3 was defined according to IMGT conventions as running from the conserved cysteine to phenylalanine. Clonality was computed as 1 minus the Shannon entropy, with the entropy normalized by log2 of the number of productive unique TCRs. CD4 or CD8 identity of scalp clones was inferred by cross-referencing scalp TCRbeta sequences with sorted blood CD4 and CD8 repertoires. TCRdb took this table from immuneACCESS and kept in-frame rearrangements with V and J called. Such tables lack part of the clones; where checked against another copy, unresolved V genes explain under half of the gap, and the rest is unexplained. That table furnishes V, J and clone size, whereas the DNA furnished D and trimming. The sample features over 100,000 clones, and none is a singleton. The ten largest clones represent around a fifth of the sample.

Sequenced: lesional skin. The chain is assembled from TRBV31 and TRBJ2-5, with 7 bases aligning to TRBD2. This sequence originates from a C3H/HeJ mouse with alopecia areata. For this strain, the MHC haplotype is H2-k. The CDR3 has the sequence CAWSLDLGVQDTQYF. Partial CDR3 DNA: TGTGCCTGGAGTCTAGATCTGGGGGTCCAAGAC. The reference TRBV31 and TRBJ2-5 proteins fill in what lies around the CDR3, so the full variable domain reads AQTIHQWPVAEIKAVGSPLSLGCTIKGKSSPNLYWYWQATGGTLQQLFYSITVGQVESVVQLNLSASRPKDDQFILSTEKLLLSHSGFYLCAWSLDLGVQDTQYFGPGTRLLVL.